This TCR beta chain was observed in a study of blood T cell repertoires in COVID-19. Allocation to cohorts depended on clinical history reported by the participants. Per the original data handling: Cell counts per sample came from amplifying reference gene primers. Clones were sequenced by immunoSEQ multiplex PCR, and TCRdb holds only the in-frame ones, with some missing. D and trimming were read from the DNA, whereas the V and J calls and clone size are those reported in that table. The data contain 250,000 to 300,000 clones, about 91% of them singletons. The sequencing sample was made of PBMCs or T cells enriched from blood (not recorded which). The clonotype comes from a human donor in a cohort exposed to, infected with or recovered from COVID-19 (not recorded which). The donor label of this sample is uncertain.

The CDR3 spells CASSQVRGSARGSYGYTF. As DNA, the CDR3 is TGTGCCAGCAGCCAAGTCCGGGGAAGTGCCAGGGGAAGCTATGGCTACACCTTC. The chain employs TRBV3-1 (or the pseudogene TRBV3-2) and TRBJ1-2, with D possibly matching TRBD1 (6 bases). V lost 1 base and J 4 bases, leaving 22 bases between the germline ends. The CDR3 loop spans 18 amino acids. The germline V gene has CDR1 LGHDT and CDR2 YNNKEL (reference sequence).